The 19 T cell receptor beta chains reported below all come from one sample, sequenced in a study of CD8+ T cells in alopecia areata. Documented treatment: oral pan-JAK inhibitor, 5-10 mg twice daily. Extracted from the samples, RNA was reverse transcribed into cDNA to serve as the sequencing template. The protocol was immunoSEQ multiplex PCR, while the TCRdb copy is restricted to in-frame clones and leaves out a portion. This repertoire shows approximately 180,000 clones, over 55% found once; its top ten account for just over 1%. Here the sequenced sample was CD4+ T cells sorted from blood, taken at week 24, from a patient treated with tofacitinib. All receptors come from a human donor with alopecia areata.

This clone was picked up one time. The rearrangement links TRBV9 to TRBJ1-4; D may be TRBD1 (5 bases). The germline CDR1 and CDR2 sequences are SGDLS and YYNGEE. V lost 2 bases and J lost 0, with 8 bases in between. This CDR3 comprises 15 residues. The CDR3 region is CASSVQGTTNEKLFF. The CDR3 DNA reads TGTGCCAGCAGCGTGCAGGGTACAACTAATGAAAAACTGTTTTTT.

The chain joins TRBV30 to TRBJ1-1; 9 nucleotides match TRBD1. Looked up from germline, CDR1 is GTSNPN and CDR2 is SVGIG (reference sequence). This CDR3 is 12 amino acids long. V lost 3 bases to trimming and J lost 11 bases; unmatched junction nucleotides: 7. CDR3 coding DNA: TGTGCCTGGAGCCCCGGGACAGGGAAGGCTTTCTTT. It translates to CAWSPGTGKAFF.

This clone has more than one count but fewer than ten. V gene TRBV5-6 combines with J gene TRBJ1-2, with D unclear. V dropped 4 bases and J dropped 6 bases, with 25 bases sitting between them. This CDR3 has 17 residues. Per the germline V gene, CDR1 is SGHDT and CDR2 is YYEEEE. The CDR3 bases are TGTGCCAGCAGCCCGCGCGGGCAACCATTCCCCTTTGATGGCTACACCTTC. It specifies CASSPRGQPFPFDGYTF.

The chain combines TRBV2 with TRBJ2-2; tentative D call: TRBD1 (6 bases). The CDR3 runs to 14 residues. With 7 bases removed from V and 1 base from J, the gap between germline ends came to 10 bases. Germline V lookup: CDR1 SNHLY, CDR2 FYNNEI. This CDR3 is CASMNRVNTGELFF. Here the CDR3 DNA reads TGTGCCAGCATGAACAGGGTGAACACCGGGGAGCTGTTTTTT.

The V call is TRBV7-2, the J call TRBJ2-5; D may be TRBD1 (5 bases). V was pared by 5 bases and J by 0 bases, with 10 bases between. This CDR3 is built from 14 residues. Germline lookup yields CDR1 SGHTA and CDR2 FQGNSA. Here the CDR3 DNA reads TGTGCCAGCAGCCGAGCGACAGACCAAGAGACCCAGTACTTC. Protein: CASSRATDQETQYF.

This sequence joins TRBV27 and TRBJ1-2; D gene ambiguous. CDR1 and CDR2 from the germline V gene are MNHEY and SMNVEV (reference sequence). CDR3 length: 14 amino acids. The V gene lost 3 bases and the J gene lost 8 bases, with 16 bases spanning the gap. The CDR3 nucleotides are TGTGCCAGCAGTTTTAGAGAGACATCAACGGGCTACACCTTC. It codes for CASSFRETSTGYTF.

The J gene is TRBJ2-5, the V gene TRBV4-3; 7 bases map to TRBD2. CDR1 is LGHNA, CDR2 YSLEER, per germline. CDR3 length equals 17 residues. V lost 4 bases, J lost 4 bases, and 15 bases stayed unmatched. The CDR3 nucleotides are TGCGCCAGCAGCCCCTCCCCTAGCGGCGGAGGGCTAGAGACCCAGTACTTC. This codes for CASSPSPSGGGLETQYF.

Many counts were recorded for this clone. Distinct nucleotide sequences in the sample also encode this CDR3. V gene TRBV18 combines with J gene TRBJ2-5; unclear D gene. Trimming shortened V by 2 bases and J by 4 bases, and 5 bases separated the two germline ends. The CDR3 spans 12 residues. Germline V gives CDR1 KGHSH, CDR2 LQKENI. The CDR3 protein is CASSPLGETQYF. The CDR3 nucleotides read TGTGCCAGCTCACCATTAGGAGAGACCCAGTACTTC.

The rearrangement links TRBV30 to TRBJ2-7; TRBD1 matches 7 bases. Trimming at V came to 0 bases and at J to 1 base, leaving 6 bases not matched to a gene. Per the germline V gene, CDR1 is GTSNPN and CDR2 is SVGIG (reference sequence). The CDR3 spans 15 residues. The CDR3 bases are TGTGCCTGGAGTGTAAGAGGGACAGTATCCTACGAGCAGTACTTC. This encodes CAWSVRGTVSYEQYF. The full variable domain, completed using reference TRBV30 and TRBJ2-7, is SQTIHQWPATLVQPVGSPLSLECTVEGTSNPNLYWYRQAAGRGLQLLFYSVGIGQISSEVPQNLSASRPQDRQFILSSKKLLLSDSGFYLCAWSVRGTVSYEQYFGPGTRLTVT.

The gene calls are TRBV27 and TRBJ1-6; D not certain. V was cut by 6 bases and J by 7 bases, with 10 bases left in between. This CDR3 has 13 amino acids. Per the germline V gene, CDR1 is MNHEY and CDR2 is SMNVEV (reference sequence). The CDR3 is CASSPQFNSPLHF. DNA of the CDR3: TGTGCCAGCAGCCCACAGTTCAATTCACCCCTCCACTTT.

The chain has TRBV4-3 and TRBJ1-2, with D possibly matching TRBD1 (6 bases). Germline CDR1 reads LGHNA; CDR2 reads YSLEER. V dropped 0 bases and J dropped 4 bases, with 12 bases sitting between them. The CDR3 is 15 amino acids. The DNA for the CDR3 is TGCGCCAGCAGCCAAGACAGGGACAATAGCTATGGCTACACCTTC. Protein sequence: CASSQDRDNSYGYTF.

The J gene is TRBJ2-5, the V gene TRBV29-1; the match to TRBD1 covers 8 bases. CDR1 and CDR2 (germline): SQVTM, ANQGSEA. Germline trimming cut 8 bases from V and 4 bases from J; bases unmatched to any gene: 9. The CDR3 has 13 amino acids. CDR3 bases: TGCAGCTCCGCCTCTGGACAGGGAGAGACCCAGTACTTC. It is translated as CSSASGQGETQYF.

The rearrangement links TRBV4-3 to TRBJ1-5; possible D gene TRBD1, 5 bases. The germline V gene encodes CDR1 LGHNA and CDR2 YSLEER. CDR3 size: 17 residues. V was pared by 0 bases and J by 1 base, with 13 bases between. The CDR3 region is CASSQDFLRDSNQPQHF. CDR3 sequence (DNA): TGCGCCAGCAGCCAAGATTTCCTCAGGGACAGCAATCAGCCCCAGCATTTT.

The genes are TRBV19 and TRBJ1-1, with a possible D match to TRBD1 (5 bases). From germline, CDR1 is LNHDA and CDR2 SQIVND (reference sequence). V gave up 6 bases and J gave up 0 bases, with 20 bases separating them. The CDR3 loop spans 17 amino acids. CDR3 sequence: CASRKGLGVSVNTEAFF. CDR3 bases: TGTGCCAGTAGGAAAGGGCTAGGGGTCTCAGTGAACACTGAAGCTTTCTTT.

This clone was seen a few times. The chain joins TRBV2 to TRBJ1-2; 10 nucleotides line up with TRBD1. With V trimmed by 4 bases and J by 3 bases, 5 bases remained unmatched. This CDR3 is 15 amino acids long. Germline CDR1 SNHLY, CDR2 FYNNEI. DNA for the CDR3: TGTGCCAGCAGTGCCCCGGACAGGGGGTACTATGGCTACACCTTC. It specifies CASSAPDRGYYGYTF.

The rearrangement joins TRBV4-3 to TRBJ2-5; D remains ambiguous. The CDR3 is 13 residues long. Germline V CDR1 and CDR2: LGHNA, YSLEER. V was clipped by 0 bases and J by 8 bases, with 10 bases between them. The DNA for the CDR3 is TGCGCCAGCAGCCAAGACGTCAGGTTAACCCAGTACTTC. Translated: CASSQDVRLTQYF.

V gene TRBV6-5 combines with J gene TRBJ2-5; D possibly matches TRBD1 or TRBD2 (7 bases each). Germline CDR1 and CDR2: MNHEY and SVGAGI. V was shortened by 6 bases and J by 7 bases, with 21 bases between the two germline ends. This CDR3 is 15 amino acids long. CDR3 sequence: CASRQTGRVGRTQYF. CDR3 nucleotides: TGTGCCAGCAGACAGACAGGGAGGGTGGGTAGGACCCAGTACTTC.

The gene calls are TRBV6-5 and TRBJ2-1, with TRBD2 as a possible D gene (6 bases). Germline values: CDR1 MNHEY, CDR2 SVGAGI. Trimming took 7 bases from V and 7 from J, leaving 14 bases between them. The CDR3 is 13 amino acids. CDR3 nucleotides: TGTGCCAGCATACCAGGTGGGGGGAATGAGCAGTTCTTC. Translation gives CASIPGGGNEQFF.

The chain carries TRBV6-5 and TRBJ2-3; D gene unclear. The CDR3 consists of 14 residues. V was shortened by 6 bases and J by 4 bases, with 14 bases between the two germline ends. Germline V gene data show CDR1 as MNHEY and CDR2 as SVGAGI. CDR3 sequence: CASSRSVPADTQYF. The CDR3 coding sequence is TGTGCCAGCAGCCGGTCGGTGCCCGCAGATACGCAGTATTTT.